A selection of T cell receptor beta chains follows, all from one sample in a study of chemoradiotherapy in HPV16-positive cancers. Sequencing was performed with immunoSEQ multiplex PCR; in TCRdb, only in-frame clones are kept and a portion is missing. In the table there are 9,500 to 15,000 clones, about 86% of which are singletons. The sequences come from blood, collected from a patient who underwent chemoradiotherapy. The receptors were sampled from a human donor with HPV-associated anogenital cancer. CDR3s include the opening cysteine and the closing phenylalanine or tryptophan. Each record gives: V gene, J gene, CDR3 protein.

>TRBV5-5|TRBJ2-7
CASSLMQGSYEQYF
>TRBV21-1|TRBJ1-5
CARQVNSNQPQHF
>TRBV9|TRBJ1-4
CASSEGGQGAYEKLFF
>TRBV27|TRBJ1-6
CATRQTYNSPLHF
>TRBV4-3|TRBJ1-1
CASTPGEGMAEAFF
>TRBV13|TRBJ2-1
CASSPPQGSYNEQFF
>TRBV11-2|TRBJ2-2
CASSRQGPTGELFF
>TRBV2|TRBJ1-4
CASSADNEKLFF
>TRBV29-1|TRBJ1-2
CSVEDQGANRYGYTF
>TRBV27|TRBJ1-2
CASSFYGWGNYGYTF
>TRBV5-1|TRBJ1-3
CASSDSSGNTIYF
>TRBV5-1|TRBJ2-1
CASSLTSYNEQFF
>TRBV9|TRBJ2-1
CASSVDGTPNEQFF
>TRBV18|TRBJ2-4
CASSPPSLGDIQYF
>TRBV5-1|TRBJ2-7
CASSLVGAHEQYF
>TRBV5-1|TRBJ1-2
CASSLATGPNYGYTF
>TRBV2|TRBJ2-1
CASILWLRGGDEQFF
>TRBV7-2|TRBJ1-1
CASSYSIMNTEAFF
>TRBV19|TRBJ1-1
CASIPPLGPEAFF
>TRBV5-1|TRBJ1-2
CASSEQGSWGYTF
>TRBV10-3|TRBJ1-6
CAISDLGGNSPLHF
>TRBV6-5|TRBJ1-2
CASRPGRGGYTF
>TRBV5-4|TRBJ2-3
CASSSLGTGSKDTQYF
>TRBV5-1|TRBJ2-7
CASGTAYEQYF
>TRBV9|TRBJ2-1
CASSTDLQSYNEQFF
>TRBV6-6|TRBJ1-5
CASSLPGVSEPQHF
>TRBV6-4|TRBJ1-2
CASSEEQGANYGYTF
>TRBV19|TRBJ2-1
CASSVDNPLGYQFF
>TRBV7-7|TRBJ2-5
CASSLMGGPQETQYF
>TRBV5-4|TRBJ2-2
CASSSSIEFSRELFF
>TRBV9|TRBJ1-3
CASSVSVRGSGNTIYF
>TRBV18|TRBJ1-1
CASSPGQGNTEAFF
>TRBV13|TRBJ2-3
CASSQAGGLPDTQYF
>TRBV7-6|TRBJ1-1
CASSLAGEAFF
>TRBV29-1|TRBJ1-1
CSVELGFAEAFF
>TRBV19|TRBJ1-2
CASRKGVGYTF
>TRBV7-6|TRBJ2-5
CASSPVQGETQYF
>TRBV27|TRBJ1-2
CASSLSSTINYGYTF
>TRBV30|TRBJ1-6
CAWSDAFGSPLHF
>TRBV19|TRBJ2-3
CASSVNRVADTQYF
>TRBV11-2|TRBJ2-7
CASSFNRYEQYF
>TRBV4-3|TRBJ2-1
CASSQAGQGGNEQFF
>TRBV5-4|TRBJ1-1
CASSPRDRANTEAFF
>TRBV28|TRBJ1-1
CASSLWTMNTEAFF
>TRBV19|TRBJ2-4
CASSEGIMTKNIQYF
>TRBV5-6|TRBJ1-5
CASSLARGWNNQPQHF
>TRBV2|TRBJ1-6
CASRDETGYNSPLHF
>TRBV18|TRBJ1-1
CASLVGNTEAFF
>TRBV4-1|TRBJ1-2
CASSQDLPGSDGYTF
>TRBV7-8|TRBJ1-6
CASSLGTMSSYNSPLHF
>TRBV19|TRBJ2-1
CASSTRGLAGGLHSYNEQFF
>TRBV5-1|TRBJ2-5
CASSLEGYPQETQYF
>TRBV6-6|TRBJ1-5
CASSPGTWGSNQPQHF
>TRBV7-9|TRBJ2-5
CASSMGHPETQYF
>TRBV9|TRBJ1-3
CASSPRDRGGNTIYF
>TRBV4-3|TRBJ2-2
CASSQDVVRPGELFF
>TRBV11-2|TRBJ1-3
CASSLNGDSGNTIYF
>TRBV7-2|TRBJ2-5
CASSLEGSRGTQYF
>TRBV7-6|TRBJ2-5
CASSLRGPQETQYF
>TRBV29-1|TRBJ2-2
CSGMTGGTGELFF